This T cell receptor beta chain appears in the sequencing data of a study of blood T cell repertoires in COVID-19. Whole-study context: Specimens from acute and convalescent COVID-19 originated in the United States, Italy and Spain. PBMCs, B-cell-depleted T cells, or T cells were the source of the cDNA or gDNA that made up the material.

Original handling: Amplification from reference gene primers served as the basis for estimated nucleated cell counts. Using immunoSEQ multiplex PCR, the repertoire was profiled, and TCRdb retains in-frame clones only, with some absent. V and J calls and clone size are copied from that table; D and trimming were computed from the DNA. The data hold 200,000 to 250,000 clones, with about four fifths observed a single time. The CDR3 is made up of 15 amino acids. V was clipped by 6 bases and J by 5 bases, with 17 bases between them. The germline V gene encodes CDR1 ENHRY and CDR2 SYGVKD. This clone turned up a few times.

The TCR was taken from a woman younger than 35 with acute or convalescent COVID-19. The V call is TRBV10-3, the J call TRBJ1-5; D possibly corresponds to TRBD1 (5 bases). Sequencing input: peripheral blood. The CDR3 sequence is CAISHLGGDDQPQHF. The CDR3 DNA reads as TGTGCCATCAGCCATCTGGGGGGGGACGATCAGCCCCAGCATTTT.